Following are 21 T cell receptor beta chains from one sample sequenced in a study of blood T cell repertoires in COVID-19. Assay: immunoSEQ multiplex PCR; the TCRdb copy retains only in-frame clones and omits some. The table includes about 81,000 clones, 91% detected once. The material sequenced was peripheral blood. These receptors were obtained from a woman in her fifties or sixties in a cohort sampled during active COVID-19.

The chain joins TRBV6-5 to TRBJ1-5; 8 positions match TRBD1. V trimming: 7 bases; J trimming: 5 bases; junction bases outside the gene matches: 7. The CDR3 contains 14 residues. Germline V lookup: CDR1 MNHEY, CDR2 SVGAGI. DNA for the CDR3: TGTGCCAGCACCTGGACAGGGAAGGATCAGCCCCAGCATTTT. As protein: CASTWTGKDQPQHF.

This chain uses TRBV3-1 (or the pseudogene TRBV3-2) with TRBJ2-1; TRBD1 matches at 9 bases. The CDR3 extends over 18 amino acids. In germline, CDR1 is LGHDT, CDR2 YNNKEL (reference sequence). The J segment lost 4 bases and the V segment lost 6 bases, leaving 16 bases of the junction unmatched. CDR3 region: CASRRSGTGRALYNEQFF. The CDR3 DNA sequence: TGTGCCAGCAGACGATCCGGGACAGGGAGGGCTCTGTACAATGAGCAGTTCTTC.

The chain carries TRBV5-1 and TRBJ1-2; D is perhaps TRBD1 (6 bases). The V end was cut by 3 bases, the J end by 1 base, with 10 bases between. The CDR3 covers 14 residues. Looked up from germline, CDR1 is SGHRS and CDR2 is YFSETQ. The DNA of the CDR3 is TGCGCCAGCAGCTACGGACAGAGTAACTATGGCTACACCTTC. Its protein product is CASSYGQSNYGYTF. Full variable domain (missing parts from reference TRBV5-1 and TRBJ1-2): KAGVTQTPRYLIKTRGQQVTLSCSPISGHRSVSWYQQTPGQGLQFLFEYFSETQRNKGNFPGRFSGRQFSNSRSEMNVSTLELGDSALYLCASSYGQSNYGYTFGSGTRLTVV.

This clone turned up a few times. The chain couples TRBV6-1 to TRBJ2-5; tentative D call: TRBD2 (5 bases). CDR1 is MNHNS, CDR2 SASEGT, per germline. The CDR3 is 13 amino acids. Trimming removed 2 bases at V and 9 bases at J, with 13 bases between. CDR3: CASSEPAAMAQYF. Written as DNA, the CDR3 is TGTGCCAGCAGTGAACCAGCGGCCATGGCCCAGTACTTC.

This chain links TRBV7-9 with TRBJ1-1; D uncertain. The CDR3 length is 12 residues. Trimming shortened V by 5 bases and J by 5 bases, and 9 bases separated the two germline ends. Germline V gives CDR1 SEHNR, CDR2 FQNEAQ (reference sequence). This chain's CDR3 is CASSPRYTEAFF. In nucleotides, the CDR3 is TGTGCCAGCAGCCCACGGTATACTGAAGCTTTCTTT.

This CDR3 is CASSYSGTGENYEQYF. The DNA for the CDR3 is TGCGCCAGCAGCTACTCCGGGACAGGAGAGAACTACGAGCAGTACTTC. V gene TRBV5-1 combines with J gene TRBJ2-7, with 8 nucleotides matching TRBD1. Looked up from germline, CDR1 is SGHRS and CDR2 is YFSETQ. The CDR3 has 16 amino acids. Trimming cost V 3 bases and J 3 bases; bases outside gene matches: 11.

This clone was seen more than once but under ten times. This rearrangement joins TRBV6-2 or TRBV6-3 to TRBJ1-2; 9 bases agree with TRBD1. The CDR3 spans 16 residues. Trimming cost V 6 bases and J 6 bases; bases outside gene matches: 14. Germline V lookup: CDR1 MNHEY, CDR2 SVGEGT. The CDR3 region is CASSPGTGNVNHGYTF. CDR3 DNA sequence: TGTGCCAGCAGCCCAGGGACAGGGAATGTTAATCATGGCTACACCTTC.

The chain employs TRBV6-6 and TRBJ1-6; D possibly corresponds to TRBD1 (5 bases). Trimming shortened V by 10 bases and J by 0 bases, and 13 bases separated the two germline ends. Looked up from germline, CDR1 is MNHNY and CDR2 is SVGAGI (reference sequence). This CDR3 region has 15 residues. For the CDR3, the DNA is TGTGCCACCGCGACGGGGGGCTCCTATAATTCACCCCTCCACTTT. Translating gives CATATGGSYNSPLHF.

This chain links TRBV10-2 with TRBJ1-5, with 7 bases aligning to TRBD1. With V trimmed by 0 bases and J by 4 bases, 0 bases remained unmatched. The CDR3 contains 14 residues. Germline-derived CDR1 and CDR2 are WSHSY and SAAADI. This chain's CDR3 is CASSESGQNQPQHF. As DNA, the CDR3 is TGCGCCAGCAGTGAGTCGGGACAGAATCAGCCCCAGCATTTT.

In this sample, this clone turned up a few times. The V call is TRBV7-3, the J call TRBJ2-1, with TRBD2 as a possible D gene (5 bases). Germline CDR1 is SGHTA and CDR2 is FQGTGA. This CDR3 is built from 14 residues. Trimming removed 2 bases from V and 5 bases from J, with 10 bases in between. CDR3 sequence reads: CASSLSSGNNEQFF. As DNA, the CDR3 is TGTGCCAGCAGCTTATCGTCCGGGAACAATGAGCAGTTCTTC.

The chain links TRBV3-1 (or the pseudogene TRBV3-2) to TRBJ1-2; tentatively, D is TRBD1 (6 bases). This CDR3 is 12 amino acids long. In germline, CDR1 is LGHDT, CDR2 YNNKEL (reference sequence). V was cut by 2 bases and J by 5 bases, with 6 bases left in between. CDR3 region: CASSQTGYGYTF. The CDR3 DNA follows: TGTGCCAGCAGCCAAACAGGGTATGGCTACACCTTC.

The gene calls are TRBV3-1 (or the pseudogene TRBV3-2) and TRBJ1-5; D is unresolved. Germline CDR1 reads LGHDT; CDR2 reads YNNKEL (reference sequence). The CDR3 totals 13 residues. V was pared by 8 bases and J by 4 bases, with 12 bases between. The CDR3 DNA sequence: TGTGCCAGCGATCGGTACGGGAATCAGCCCCAGCATTTT. Its translation is CASDRYGNQPQHF.

This chain links TRBV7-2 with TRBJ2-1; 8 bases match TRBD2. V shed 5 bases and J 7 bases; nucleotides not matched to a gene: 13. CDR3 length equals 16 residues. Germline CDR1 and CDR2: SGHTA and FQGNSA. The CDR3 nucleotides read TGTGCCAGCAGCCCAGGAGGTAGCGGGGCCACAAATGAGCAGTTCTTC. This codes for CASSPGGSGATNEQFF.

This rearrangement joins TRBV7-2 to TRBJ1-2; possible D gene TRBD1, 5 bases. Germline V CDR1 and CDR2: SGHTA, FQGNSA. V was shortened by 1 base and J by 8 bases, with 14 bases between the two germline ends. This CDR3 spans 14 amino acids. In DNA, the CDR3 is TGTGCCAGCAGCTTAGATACAGGTATAAGAGGCTACACCTTC. It encodes CASSLDTGIRGYTF.

The chain carries TRBV30 and TRBJ1-6; D possibly corresponds to TRBD1 (6 bases). The CDR3 length is 13 residues. Germline lookup yields CDR1 GTSNPN and CDR2 SVGIG (reference sequence). Trimming shortened V by 5 bases and J by 5 bases, and 10 bases separated the two germline ends. The CDR3 DNA follows: TGTGCCTGGCAACCAGGGGATAATTCACCCCTCCACTTT. Protein: CAWQPGDNSPLHF.

The chain recombines TRBV19 with TRBJ1-5, with D unclear. Trimming cost V 5 bases and J 1 base, with 18 bases left between them. The germline gives CDR1 LNHDA, CDR2 SQIVND (reference sequence). The length of the CDR3 is 17 residues. The CDR3 DNA sequence: TGTGCCAGTAGTTACCTCCGGGGAGTTCTGAGCAATCAGCCCCAGCATTTT. Translation: CASSYLRGVLSNQPQHF.

The chain uses TRBV3-1 (or the pseudogene TRBV3-2) and TRBJ2-6, with a tentative D call TRBD1 (5 bases). There are 16 residues in the CDR3. Germline CDR1 reads LGHDT; CDR2 reads YNNKEL (reference sequence). The V end was cut by 4 bases, the J end by 0 bases, with 10 bases between. CDR3 loop: CASSLGQFSGANVLTF. CDR3 bases: TGTGCCAGCAGCCTCGGACAATTCTCTGGGGCCAACGTCCTGACTTTC.

This chain connects TRBV7-9 to TRBJ1-5, with D unclear. Germline assignment: CDR1 SEHNR and CDR2 FQNEAQ (reference sequence). CDR3 length: 13 residues. V was cut by 4 bases and J by 3 bases, with 7 bases left in between. CDR3 loop: CASSWQDNQPQHF. The DNA of the CDR3 is TGTGCCAGCAGCTGGCAGGACAATCAGCCCCAGCATTTT. Full variable domain (rest looked up from reference TRBV7-9 and TRBJ1-5): DTGVSQNPRHKITKRGQNVTFRCDPISEHNRLYWYRQTLGQGPEFLTYFQNEAQLEKSRLLSDRFSAERPKGSFSTLEIQRTEQGDSAMYLCASSWQDNQPQHFGDGTRLSIL.

V is TRBV5-4 and J is TRBJ2-7; D not resolved. The germline gives CDR1 SGHNT, CDR2 YYREEE (reference sequence). V gave up 1 base and J gave up 2 bases, with 19 bases separating them. The CDR3 covers 17 residues. In DNA form, the CDR3 reads TGTGCCAGCAGCTTGTTGTTGGTGGCGGAGACCCCCTACGAGCAGTACTTC. The encoded protein is CASSLLLVAETPYEQYF.

The chain joins TRBV28 to TRBJ1-2, with 8 bases matching TRBD1. V shed 6 bases, J shed 8 bases, and the junction held 11 bases outside the gene matches. This CDR3 has 14 amino acids. Germline V gene data show CDR1 as MDHEN and CDR2 as SYDVKM. The CDR3, as DNA: TGTGCCAGCAGCCGCTTCCAGGGGGCGCGGGGCTACACCTTC. Amino acids: CASSRFQGARGYTF.

V is TRBV5-1 and J is TRBJ2-2, with a possible D match to TRBD2 (7 bases). Germline CDR1 reads SGHRS; CDR2 reads YFSETQ. With 4 bases removed from V and 6 bases from J, the gap between germline ends came to 28 bases. The CDR3 extends over 19 amino acids. CDR3 coding DNA: TGCGCCAGCAGCCCACGGGGGGCCGGGAACACTGGAACATCCGGGGAGCTGTTTTTT. Translated, it gives CASSPRGAGNTGTSGELFF.